This note documents a single TCR beta chain sequence. The target antigen is unknown. Reverse transcription of 0.5 to 1 ug RNA was performed with random hexamers. TCRdb independently ran MiXCR on the immunoSEQ multiplex PCR reads; one entry per CDR3 protein. The sample has about 120,000 distinct CDR3 sequences; 94% are singletons. The sample belongs to a study of CD8 T cells in Susac syndrome. General study findings and limits: The number of individuals included in the study's TCR sequencing and HLA analysis was acknowledged as relatively small.

Healthy donors acted as controls, with matching for age and sex. Germline V lookup: CDR1 SGHRS, CDR2 YFSETQ. The CDR3 consists of 14 residues. Trimming stripped 0 bases from V and 3 bases from J, with 7 bases between. This chain connects TRBV5-1 to TRBJ1-5; no clear D. Sample: CD4+ T cells from PBMCs. The TCR sequence derives from a human donor in good health. Written as DNA, the CDR3 is TGCGCCAGCAGCTTGGCCCGGGTCAATCAGCCCCAGCATTTT. Translation gives CASSLARVNQPQHF.